This T cell receptor beta chain was sequenced for a study of OX40 agonist ivuxolimab in advanced cancers. Study-level background: Ivuxolimab was a fully human IgG2 agonistic monoclonal antibody targeting the costimulatory receptor OX40 (CD134). Intravenous ivuxolimab was administered to patients every 2 weeks at six dose levels: 0.01, 0.1, 0.3, 1.5, 3 and 10 mg/kg. Among the roughly 50 dose-escalation patients, around 20 had hepatocellular carcinoma, roughly 15 melanoma, 9 renal cell carcinoma and 9 head and neck cancer. A male proportion of roughly 80% and a mean age of about 60 years, ranging from about 23 to 90, were recorded for the dose-escalation cohort. Prior anti-PD-1, anti-PD-L1 or anti-CTLA-4 therapy was permitted, and approximately 40% of dose-escalation patients had received checkpoint inhibitors. Partial responses occurred in three dose-escalation patients, of whom one had hepatocellular carcinoma and two had cutaneous melanoma. Peripheral TCRbeta sequencing aimed to test whether ivuxolimab altered TCR sequence diversity and caused clonal T-cell expansion. The paper describes the monotherapy dose-escalation part (N ≈ 50 patients) of the phase I trial of ivuxolimab.

Patients with a history of autoimmune disease or receiving systemic immunosuppression were excluded from the trial. Peripheral blood for TCR sequencing was collected from all dose cohorts at baseline, on cycle 4 day 1, and on cycle 7 day 1. The samples were taken from a phase I, first-in-human, multicenter, open-label dose-escalation trial of ivuxolimab. Adults with locally advanced or metastatic melanoma, renal cell, hepatocellular, or head and neck squamous cell carcinoma were enrolled in the trial. Before TCR sequencing, CD4+ T cells and CD8+ T cells from peripheral blood were sorted into separate populations. In the case of this clone: Its antigen has not been determined. Within one base of it there is no much larger clone, and no base qualities were kept.

Genomic DNA was isolated from the sorted cells so that the TCRbeta CDR3 region could be sequenced. The immunoSEQ Assay was used for sequencing of TCRbeta CDR3 regions. Held by TCRdb, this immuneACCESS table contains in-frame sequences only and omits some clones. Under half of the omission traces to an unresolved V gene where checked; the cause of the rest is unknown. This sample comprises about 41,000 clones, approximately 87% of them detected only once. In total, the top ten clones hold roughly 36% of the sample. The CDR3 has 14 amino acids, counting the end cysteine and phenylalanine. The only DNA kept is the CDR3, 42 bases in frame from the first base. The germline V gene provides CDR1 SGHDN and CDR2 FVKESK. Deletion took 3 bases off V and 5 bases off J, with a span of 14 bases between the germline ends. Study-wide conclusions, independent of this receptor: Which antigens the clonally expanded peripheral T cells were specific for was not determined. Clonal expansion of both CD4+ and CD8+ blood T cells was observed from baseline to week 6 at doses 0.1 to 3.0 mg/kg. In the 0.1-3.0 mg/kg groups, partial responders had among the lowest normalized peripheral clonal expansion, particularly in CD8+ T cells. After ivuxolimab, more expanded clones were found on average in CD8+ T cells than in CD4+ T cells. Low levels of normalized T-cell clonal expansion were also seen in some patients who did not respond.

This sequence was found in an adult with an advanced solid tumor such as melanoma, head and neck, liver or kidney cancer. The chain is made from TRBV14 and TRBJ2-7; 6 matching bases give a weak D call of TRBD1. The sequencing used CD4+ or CD8+ T cells sorted from blood, collected in a trial of the OX40 agonist ivuxolimab. The sequenced DNA is TGTGCCAGCAGCCAGTACAGGGCTCCGGACGAGCAGTACTTC. It encodes CASSQYRAPDEQYF.